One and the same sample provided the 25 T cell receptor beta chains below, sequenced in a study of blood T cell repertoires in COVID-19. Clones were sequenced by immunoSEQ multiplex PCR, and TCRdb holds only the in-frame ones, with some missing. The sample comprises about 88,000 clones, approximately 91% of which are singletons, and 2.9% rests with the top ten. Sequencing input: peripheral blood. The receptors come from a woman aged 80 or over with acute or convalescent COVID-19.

The chain's CDR3 is CASSQARTRRYNEQFF. CDR3 DNA: TGCGCCAGCAGCCAAGCGAGGACTAGGCGCTACAATGAGCAGTTCTTC. The chain uses TRBV4-1 and TRBJ2-1; 7 positions agree with TRBD2. The ends lost 1 base at V and 3 bases at J; junction bases unmatched: 6. Per the germline V gene, CDR1 is MGHRA and CDR2 is YSYEKL. The CDR3 runs 16 residues.

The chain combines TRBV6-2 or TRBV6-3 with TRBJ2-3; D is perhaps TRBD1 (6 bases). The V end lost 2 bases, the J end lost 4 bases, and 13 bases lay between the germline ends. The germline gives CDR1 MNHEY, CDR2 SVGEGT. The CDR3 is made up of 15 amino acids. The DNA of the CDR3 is TGTGCCAGCAGTTACGGTGGGGGCGCTTCAGATACGCAGTATTTT. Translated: CASSYGGGASDTQYF.

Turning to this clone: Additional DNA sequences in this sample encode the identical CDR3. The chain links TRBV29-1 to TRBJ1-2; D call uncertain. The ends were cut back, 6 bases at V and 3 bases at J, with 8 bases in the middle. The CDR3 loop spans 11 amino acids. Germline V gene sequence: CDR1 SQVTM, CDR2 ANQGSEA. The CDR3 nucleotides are TGCAGCGTCGGGGATTACTATGGCTACACCTTC. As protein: CSVGDYYGYTF. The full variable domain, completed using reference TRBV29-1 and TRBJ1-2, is SAVISQKPSRDICQRGTSLTIQCQVDSQVTMMFWYRQQPGQSLTLIATANQGSEATYESGFVIDKFPISRPNLTFSTLTVSNMSPEDSSIYLCSVGDYYGYTFGSGTRLTVV.

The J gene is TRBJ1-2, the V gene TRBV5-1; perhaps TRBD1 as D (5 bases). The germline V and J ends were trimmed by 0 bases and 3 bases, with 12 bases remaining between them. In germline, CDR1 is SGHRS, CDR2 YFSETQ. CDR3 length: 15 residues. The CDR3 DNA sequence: TGCGCCAGCAGCTTGGGTACAGCGGGGGACTATGGCTACACCTTC. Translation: CASSLGTAGDYGYTF.

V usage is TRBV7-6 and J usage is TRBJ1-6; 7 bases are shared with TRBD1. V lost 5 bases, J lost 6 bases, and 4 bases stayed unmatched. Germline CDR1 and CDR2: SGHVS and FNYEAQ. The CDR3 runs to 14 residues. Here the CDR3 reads CASSVGQVNSPLHF. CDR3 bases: TGTGCCAGCAGCGTTGGACAGGTTAATTCACCCCTCCACTTT.

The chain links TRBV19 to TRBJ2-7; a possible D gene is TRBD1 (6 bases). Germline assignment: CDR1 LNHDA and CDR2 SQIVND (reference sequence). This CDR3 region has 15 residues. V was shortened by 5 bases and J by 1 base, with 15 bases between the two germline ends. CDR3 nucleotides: TGTGCCAGTAGTGCTACATCGACAGGTTCCTACGAGCAGTACTTC. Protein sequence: CASSATSTGSYEQYF.

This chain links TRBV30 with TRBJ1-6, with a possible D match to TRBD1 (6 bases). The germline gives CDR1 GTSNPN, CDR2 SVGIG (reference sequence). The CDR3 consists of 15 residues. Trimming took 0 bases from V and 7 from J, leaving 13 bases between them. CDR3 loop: CAWSVGGGGNSPLHF. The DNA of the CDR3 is TGTGCCTGGAGTGTAGGTGGCGGGGGCAATTCACCCCTCCACTTT. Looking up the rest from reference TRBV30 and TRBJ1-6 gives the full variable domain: SQTIHQWPATLVQPVGSPLSLECTVEGTSNPNLYWYRQAAGRGLQLLFYSVGIGQISSEVPQNLSASRPQDRQFILSSKKLLLSDSGFYLCAWSVGGGGNSPLHFGNGTRLTVT.

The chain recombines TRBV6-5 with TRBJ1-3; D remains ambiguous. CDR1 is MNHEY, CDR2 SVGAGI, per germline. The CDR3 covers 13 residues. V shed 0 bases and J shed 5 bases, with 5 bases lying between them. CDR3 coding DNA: TGTGCCAGCAGTTACTCGAGGCGAAACACCATATATTTT. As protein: CASSYSRRNTIYF.

CDR3 region: CASSYGGETYEQYF. The CDR3 DNA follows: TGTGCCAGCAGTTACGGCGGAGAGACCTACGAGCAGTACTTC. V and J are TRBV6-6 and TRBJ2-7; D not resolved. Germline CDR1 and CDR2: MNHNY and SVGAGI (reference sequence). The V end lost 2 bases, the J end lost 2 bases, and 10 bases lay between the germline ends. CDR3 length: 14 amino acids.

CDR3 loop: CASSLAGTGVYEQYF. In DNA, the CDR3 is TGTGCCAGCAGCTTAGCCGGGACAGGTGTTTACGAGCAGTACTTC. The chain couples TRBV11-1 to TRBJ2-7; 8 bases line up with TRBD1. The germline V gene encodes CDR1 SGHAT and CDR2 FQDESV (reference sequence). J gave up 4 bases and V 0 bases, and 5 bases lay outside the gene matches. This CDR3 region has 15 residues.

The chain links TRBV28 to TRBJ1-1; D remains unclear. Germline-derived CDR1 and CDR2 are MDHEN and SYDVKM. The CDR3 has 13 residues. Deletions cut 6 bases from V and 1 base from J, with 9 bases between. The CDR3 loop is CASSRTRNTEAFF. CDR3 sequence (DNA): TGTGCCAGCAGCCGTACAAGGAACACTGAAGCTTTCTTT.

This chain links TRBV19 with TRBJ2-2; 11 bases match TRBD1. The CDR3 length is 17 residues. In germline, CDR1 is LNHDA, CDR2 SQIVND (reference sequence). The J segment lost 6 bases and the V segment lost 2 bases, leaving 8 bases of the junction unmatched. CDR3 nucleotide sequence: TGTGCCAGTAGTATAACCCCAGGACAGGGGGCCGCCGGGGAGCTGTTTTTT. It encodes CASSITPGQGAAGELFF.

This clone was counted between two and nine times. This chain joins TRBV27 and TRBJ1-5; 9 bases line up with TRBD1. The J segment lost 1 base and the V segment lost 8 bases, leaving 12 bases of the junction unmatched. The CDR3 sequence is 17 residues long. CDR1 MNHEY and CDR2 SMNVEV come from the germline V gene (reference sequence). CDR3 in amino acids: CASYRTGAGRSNQPQHF. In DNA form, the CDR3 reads TGTGCCAGCTATAGGACAGGGGCGGGGAGGAGCAATCAGCCCCAGCATTTT.

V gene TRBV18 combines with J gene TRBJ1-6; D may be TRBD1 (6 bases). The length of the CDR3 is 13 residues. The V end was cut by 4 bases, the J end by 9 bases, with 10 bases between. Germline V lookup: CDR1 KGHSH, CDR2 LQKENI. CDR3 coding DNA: TGTGCCAGCTCACTAACGGACAGTTCACCCCTCCACTTT. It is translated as CASSLTDSSPLHF.

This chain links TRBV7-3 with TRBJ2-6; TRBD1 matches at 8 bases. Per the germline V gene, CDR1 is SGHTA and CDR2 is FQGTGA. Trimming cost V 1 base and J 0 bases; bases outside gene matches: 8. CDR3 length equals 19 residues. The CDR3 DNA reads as TGTGCCAGCAGCTTAAGCGGGGACAGGCCGAACTCTGGGGCCAACGTCCTGACTTTC. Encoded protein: CASSLSGDRPNSGANVLTF.

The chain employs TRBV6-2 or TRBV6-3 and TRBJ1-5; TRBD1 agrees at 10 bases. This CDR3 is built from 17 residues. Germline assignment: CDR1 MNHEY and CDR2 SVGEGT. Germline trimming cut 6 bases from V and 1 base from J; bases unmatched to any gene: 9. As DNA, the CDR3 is TGTGCCAGCAGCCCAAGGACAGGGGGGGTGAGCAATCAGCCCCAGCATTTT. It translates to CASSPRTGGVSNQPQHF.

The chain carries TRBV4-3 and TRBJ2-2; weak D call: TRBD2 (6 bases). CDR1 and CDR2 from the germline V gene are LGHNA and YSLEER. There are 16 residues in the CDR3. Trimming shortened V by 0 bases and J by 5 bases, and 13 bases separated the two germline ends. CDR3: CASSQDIGLLTGELFF. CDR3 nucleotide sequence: TGCGCCAGCAGCCAAGACATTGGACTACTTACCGGGGAGCTGTTTTTT.

The CDR3 nucleotides are TGTGCCAGTAAACTACAAGGCCCAACCAAAAACATTCAGTACTTC. Protein sequence: CASKLQGPTKNIQYF. J is TRBJ2-4 and V is TRBV19; no definite D call. There are 15 residues in the CDR3. Germline V gene lookup returns CDR1 LNHDA and CDR2 SQIVND (reference sequence). V lost 7 bases and J lost 2, with 15 bases in between.

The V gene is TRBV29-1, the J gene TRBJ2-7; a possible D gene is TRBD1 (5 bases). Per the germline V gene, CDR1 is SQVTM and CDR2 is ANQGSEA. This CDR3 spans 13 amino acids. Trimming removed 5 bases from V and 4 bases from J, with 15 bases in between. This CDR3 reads CSVFIPGIYEQYF. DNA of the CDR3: TGCAGCGTTTTTATTCCAGGGATTTACGAGCAGTACTTC.

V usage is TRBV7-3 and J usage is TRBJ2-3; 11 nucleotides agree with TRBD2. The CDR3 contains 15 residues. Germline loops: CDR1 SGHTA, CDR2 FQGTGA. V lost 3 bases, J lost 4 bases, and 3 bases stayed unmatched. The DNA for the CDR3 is TGTGCCAGCAGCTTCCTTAGCGGGGGGGCAGATACGCAGTATTTT. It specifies CASSFLSGGADTQYF.

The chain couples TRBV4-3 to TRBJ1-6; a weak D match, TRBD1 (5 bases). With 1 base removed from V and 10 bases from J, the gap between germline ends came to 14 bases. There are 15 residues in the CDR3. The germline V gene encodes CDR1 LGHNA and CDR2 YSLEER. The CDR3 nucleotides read TGCGCCAGCAGCCAAGCGAACGGCGGGACCTCACCCCTCCACTTT. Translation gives CASSQANGGTSPLHF.

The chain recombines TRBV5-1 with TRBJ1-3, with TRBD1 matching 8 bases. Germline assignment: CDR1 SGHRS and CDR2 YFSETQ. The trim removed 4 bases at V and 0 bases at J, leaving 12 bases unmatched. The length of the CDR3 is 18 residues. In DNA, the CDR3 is TGCGCCAGCAGCGAAGACCGTCTTGGGACAGGCTCTGGAAACACCATATATTTT. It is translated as CASSEDRLGTGSGNTIYF.

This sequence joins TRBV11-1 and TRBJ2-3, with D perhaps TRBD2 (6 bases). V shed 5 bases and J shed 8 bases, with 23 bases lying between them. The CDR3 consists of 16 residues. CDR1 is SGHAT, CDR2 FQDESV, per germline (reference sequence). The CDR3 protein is CASSQPGAGNGGTQYF. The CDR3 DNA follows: TGTGCCAGCAGCCAACCTGGGGCGGGGAACGGGGGTACGCAGTATTTT.

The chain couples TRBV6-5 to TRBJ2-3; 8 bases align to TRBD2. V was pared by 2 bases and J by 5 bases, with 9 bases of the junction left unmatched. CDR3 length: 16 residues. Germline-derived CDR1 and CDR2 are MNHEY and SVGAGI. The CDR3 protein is CASSYTVGLGRDTQYF. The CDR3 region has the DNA TGTGCCAGCAGTTACACCGTGGGACTAGGGCGAGATACGCAGTATTTT.

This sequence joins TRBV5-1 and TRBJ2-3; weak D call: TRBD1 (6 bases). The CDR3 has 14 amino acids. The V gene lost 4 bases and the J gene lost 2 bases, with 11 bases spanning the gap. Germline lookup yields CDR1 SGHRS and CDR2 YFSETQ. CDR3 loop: CASSEGDSTDTQYF. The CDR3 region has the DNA TGCGCCAGCAGCGAGGGGGATTCCACAGATACGCAGTATTTT.